The 14 T cell receptor beta chains below come from one sample, sequenced in a study of early T cells in non-severe SARS-CoV-2 infection. TCRdb recomputed calls from the 5' RACE reads with MiXCR, one row per CDR3 protein. The sample lists 70,000 to 90,000 distinct CDR3 sequences; roughly 12% were seen once. Sequenced: whole blood. These receptors were taken from an adult who was a healthcare worker with PCR-confirmed SARS-CoV-2 infection or an uninfected control (not recorded which).

This clonotype was counted between two and nine times. The V call is TRBV20-1, the J call TRBJ2-3; TRBD1 is a possible D gene (5 bases). The ends were cut back, 4 bases at V and 1 base at J, with 15 bases in the middle. CDR3 size: 15 residues. Germline loops: CDR1 DFQATT, CDR2 SNEGSKA (reference sequence). The CDR3 nucleotides read TGCAGTGCTACGAGTGGGCAGGGTGGCACAGATACGCAGTATTTT. Its translation is CSATSGQGGTDTQYF.

The chain uses TRBV3-1 and TRBJ2-3, with TRBD2 matching over 10 bases. From germline, CDR1 is LGHDT and CDR2 YNNKEL (reference sequence). V lost 1 base to trimming and J lost 3 bases; unmatched junction nucleotides: 4. The CDR3 contains 16 residues. CDR3 sequence: CASSQVSSGRTDTQYF. As DNA, the CDR3 is TGTGCCAGCAGCCAAGTCTCTAGCGGGAGAACAGATACGCAGTATTTT.

The chain links TRBV7-3 to TRBJ1-3; the match to TRBD1 covers 7 bases. Germline V gene data show CDR1 as SGHTA and CDR2 as FQGTGA. The CDR3 extends over 15 amino acids. J was trimmed by 3 bases and V by 5 bases; bases with no gene match: 7. The DNA for the CDR3 is TGTGCCAGCAGCCCAATGGGGACAGATGGAAACACCATATATTTT. Translating it yields CASSPMGTDGNTIYF.

There are a few counts of this clonotype. The CDR3 loop is CASRGSGELFF. In DNA form, the CDR3 reads TGTGCCAGCAGGGGGAGCGGGGAGCTGTTTTTT. V usage is TRBV28 and J usage is TRBJ2-2; TRBD2 is a possible D gene (5 bases). CDR3 length equals 11 residues. The germline CDR1 and CDR2 sequences are MDHEN and SYDVKM. Between the trimmed V and J ends, which lost 6 bases and 7 bases, there was a span of 6 bases. The full variable domain, its missing parts supplied by reference TRBV28 and TRBJ2-2, is DVKVTQSSRYLVKRTGEKVFLECVQDMDHENMFWYRQDPGLGLRLIYFSYDVKMKEKGDIPEGYSVSREKKERFSLILESASTNQTSMYLCASRGSGELFFGEGSRLTVL.

This clonotype was seen just once. The gene calls are TRBV29-1 and TRBJ2-2, with D perhaps TRBD2 (5 bases). The CDR3 covers 18 residues. V was pared by 4 bases and J by 1 base, with 22 bases between. Germline V lookup: CDR1 SQVTM, CDR2 ANQGSEA. DNA for the CDR3: TGCAGCGTTGGCCGCCTTGAGCAAGGAGGCAAGAACACCGGGGAGCTGTTTTTT. It is translated as CSVGRLEQGGKNTGELFF.

The chain combines TRBV9 with TRBJ1-1, with a tentative D call TRBD1 (5 bases). The CDR3 length is 15 residues. V lost 4 bases to trimming and J lost 3 bases, with 16 bases between them. Germline V gene lookup returns CDR1 SGDLS and CDR2 YYNGEE. The CDR3 sequence is CASSLSGRGDTEAFF. CDR3 coding DNA: TGTGCCAGCAGCTTAAGTGGCCGGGGGGACACTGAAGCTTTCTTT.

This clonotype was picked up many times. V usage is TRBV27 and J usage is TRBJ1-1, with D possibly matching TRBD1 (5 bases). V was trimmed by 2 bases and J by 13 bases, leaving 14 bases between them. Per germline, CDR1 MNHEY and CDR2 SMNVEV (reference sequence). The CDR3 contains 12 residues. Here the CDR3 reads CASSLGQGKVFF. CDR3 nucleotide sequence: TGTGCCAGCAGTTTAGGGCAGGGAAAAGTTTTCTTT.

This clonotype was seen repeatedly, ten times or more. The chain uses TRBV11-2 and TRBJ2-1, with 11 nucleotides matching TRBD2. The CDR3 loop spans 16 amino acids. Germline V lookup: CDR1 SGHAT, CDR2 FQNNGV. V was clipped by 0 bases and J by 6 bases; unmatched bases: 4. The CDR3 DNA reads as TGTGCCAGCAGCTTAGAACTAGCGGGAGCGGGCAATGAGCAGTTCTTC. It is translated as CASSLELAGAGNEQFF.

This clonotype was detected ten times or more. The rearrangement joins TRBV20-1 to TRBJ1-2; D is unclear. The CDR3 spans 13 residues. In germline, CDR1 is DFQATT, CDR2 SNEGSKA (reference sequence). V was cut by 3 bases and J by 2 bases, with 10 bases left in between. CDR3 sequence (DNA): TGCAGTGCTAGTACCGAGAGCAACTATGGCTACACCTTC. Translated, it gives CSASTESNYGYTF.

This clonotype appeared many times. The DNA of the CDR3 is TGTGCCAGCATCCGGGGGGAAGGCGGGGAGCTGTTTTTT. It codes for CASIRGEGGELFF. The chain uses TRBV28 and TRBJ2-2, with 7 bases matching TRBD2. Germline CDR1 is MDHEN and CDR2 is SYDVKM. Unmatched junction bases numbered 6, after V lost 7 bases and J lost 7 bases. This CDR3 has 13 amino acids. The full variable domain, completed using reference TRBV28 and TRBJ2-2, is DVKVTQSSRYLVKRTGEKVFLECVQDMDHENMFWYRQDPGLGLRLIYFSYDVKMKEKGDIPEGYSVSREKKERFSLILESASTNQTSMYLCASIRGEGGELFFGEGSRLTVL.

This clonotype was recorded at least ten times. The chain recombines TRBV18 with TRBJ2-1, with TRBD2 matching 11 bases. This CDR3 region has 15 residues. V was pared by 0 bases and J by 7 bases, with 2 bases of the junction left unmatched. The germline CDR1 and CDR2 sequences are KGHSH and LQKENI. CDR3 loop: CASSPPSGRENEQFF. In DNA form, the CDR3 reads TGTGCCAGCTCACCACCTAGCGGGAGGGAGAATGAGCAGTTCTTC.

Only a few counts were recorded for this clonotype. This sequence joins TRBV7-2 and TRBJ2-1; D is unresolved. V lost 1 base and J 6 bases, leaving 1 base between the germline ends. This CDR3 region has 11 residues. Germline values: CDR1 SGHTA, CDR2 FQGNSA. The CDR3 coding sequence is TGTGCCAGCAGCTTAGTCAATGAGCAGTTCTTC. As protein: CASSLVNEQFF. The whole variable domain, remainder taken from reference TRBV7-2 and TRBJ2-1, is GAGVSQSPSNKVTEKGKDVELRCDPISGHTALYWYRQSLGQGLEFLIYFQGNSAPDKSGLPSDRFSAERTGGSVSTLTIQRTQQEDSAVYLCASSLVNEQFFGPGTRLTVL.

This rearrangement joins TRBV28 to TRBJ2-1; TRBD2 aligns across 7 bases. The germline gives CDR1 MDHEN, CDR2 SYDVKM. V gave up 2 bases and J gave up 6 bases; unmatched junction bases: 4. This CDR3 has 14 amino acids. The CDR3 sequence is CASSLAPSGNEQFF. CDR3 bases: TGTGCCAGCAGTTTAGCGCCTAGCGGCAATGAGCAGTTCTTC.

This clonotype was detected once. V gene TRBV12-3 or TRBV12-4 combines with J gene TRBJ1-5, with a weak D call TRBD1 (5 bases). The CDR3 sequence is 15 residues long. Trimming removed 6 bases at V and 2 bases at J, with 14 bases between. The CDR3 spells CASSEGAGRNQPQHF. In nucleotides, the CDR3 is TGTGCCAGCAGCGAAGGGGCAGGTCGCAATCAGCCCCAGCATTTT.